This T cell receptor beta chain was found in a study of T cell repertoires in cytomegalovirus infection. TCRdb used MiXCR to reprocess the reads, holding one entry per CDR3 protein. The sample gives roughly 600,000 distinct CDR3 sequences, 24% of which show up once; around 7.6% is in the top ten. The sample holds many counts of this clonotype. The CDR3 extends over 16 amino acids. V lost 6 bases to trimming and J lost 3 bases; unmatched junction nucleotides: 11. Germline CDR1 reads MDHEN; CDR2 reads SYDVKM. The sample comprised CD8+ T cells from PBMCs. The TCR was taken from a human donor in good health (CMV status not recorded). Some clones in this sample may be carry-over from other donors' samples. The rearrangement uses TRBV28 and TRBJ1-5; 7 bases fit TRBD1. The CDR3 loop is CASSRIGDRLNQPQHF. Here the CDR3 DNA reads TGTGCCAGCAGCCGGATCGGGGACAGACTCAATCAGCCCCAGCATTTT.